The 22 T cell receptor beta chains listed next were all sequenced from one sample in a study of blood T cell repertoires in COVID-19. Measured with immunoSEQ multiplex PCR; TCRdb has only the in-frame clones, and not every one. This table holds a few hundred thousand clones, roughly 83% found once. Sequencing was done on a sample of peripheral blood. These receptors were collected from an elderly man with acute or convalescent COVID-19.

The chain couples TRBV4-1 to TRBJ2-2; possibly TRBD1 for D (5 bases). Germline values: CDR1 MGHRA, CDR2 YSYEKL. The CDR3 contains 15 residues. Trimming took off 8 bases at V and 1 base at J, with 14 bases between the two ends. The DNA for the CDR3 is TGCGCCAGCGGGGTTGTGGGGCGGAACACCGGGGAGCTGTTTTTT. Its translation is CASGVVGRNTGELFF.

This rearrangement joins TRBV10-2 to TRBJ2-5; 9 nucleotides line up with TRBD1. In germline, CDR1 is WSHSY, CDR2 SAAADI. V was pared by 4 bases and J by 12 bases, with 3 bases of the junction left unmatched. There are 11 residues in the CDR3. The CDR3 spells CASSGRDREYF. The CDR3 DNA sequence: TGCGCCAGCAGTGGGCGGGACAGGGAGTACTTC.

V is TRBV7-9 and J is TRBJ1-5, with D unclear. V lost 2 bases, J lost 11 bases, and 10 bases lay in between. CDR3 length: 12 residues. CDR1 and CDR2 from the germline V gene are SEHNR and FQNEAQ (reference sequence). The CDR3 reads CASSLSAGTQHF. The CDR3 nucleotides read TGTGCCAGCAGCTTATCGGCAGGCACCCAGCATTTT.

The J gene is TRBJ2-2, the V gene TRBV28; 7 bases agree with TRBD1. CDR3 size: 16 residues. Germline V gene data show CDR1 as MDHEN and CDR2 as SYDVKM. The J segment lost 0 bases and the V segment lost 7 bases, leaving 8 bases of the junction unmatched. The CDR3 sequence: CASILSGQSNTGELFF. CDR3 DNA sequence: TGTGCCAGCATCCTCTCGGGACAGTCGAACACCGGGGAGCTGTTTTTT.

The rearrangement joins TRBV19 to TRBJ2-5; maybe TRBD1 (6 bases). Trimming removed 4 bases from V and 7 bases from J, with 13 bases in between. Germline assignment: CDR1 LNHDA and CDR2 SQIVND (reference sequence). The CDR3 contains 13 residues. In DNA form, the CDR3 reads TGTGCCAGTAGTAACGAGAGGGGGTCGACCCAGTACTTC. The encoded protein is CASSNERGSTQYF.

This clone was detected once. The CDR3 here is CASQGPGQHSGGTEAFF. The CDR3 DNA follows: TGTGCCAGCCAAGGACCCGGCCAACATAGTGGAGGGACTGAAGCTTTCTTT. The chain carries TRBV2 and TRBJ1-1; D is ambiguous. Deletions cut 8 bases from V and 5 bases from J, with 27 bases between. Germline CDR1 is SNHLY and CDR2 is FYNNEI. The CDR3 has 17 residues.

The chain recombines TRBV7-9 with TRBJ1-5; TRBD1 might be the D (5 bases). V was trimmed by 1 base and J by 0 bases, leaving 7 bases between them. CDR3 length: 15 residues. Germline V gene data show CDR1 as SEHNR and CDR2 as FQNEAQ (reference sequence). This CDR3 is CASSLGGHSNQPQHF. The CDR3 coding sequence is TGTGCCAGCAGCTTAGGGGGCCATAGCAATCAGCCCCAGCATTTT.

This chain uses TRBV19 with TRBJ1-5, with 9 bases aligning to TRBD1. This CDR3 has 14 amino acids. In germline, CDR1 is LNHDA, CDR2 SQIVND (reference sequence). Trimming at V came to 9 bases and at J to 4 bases, leaving 7 bases not matched to a gene. The CDR3 loop reads CASSGTGPNQPQHF. For the CDR3, the DNA is TGTGCCAGCAGTGGGACAGGGCCAAATCAGCCCCAGCATTTT.

The rearrangement uses TRBV6-5 and TRBJ1-2; TRBD1 might be the D (6 bases). V lost 4 bases and J 7 bases, leaving 13 bases between the germline ends. Germline V gene lookup returns CDR1 MNHEY and CDR2 SVGAGI. The CDR3 totals 13 residues. The CDR3 here is CASSSQGVRGYTF. The CDR3 bases are TGTGCCAGCAGTTCACAGGGAGTGCGTGGCTACACCTTC.

The chain employs TRBV6-4 and TRBJ2-7; perhaps TRBD1 as D (5 bases). Trimming took off 2 bases at V and 8 bases at J, with 13 bases between the two ends. The CDR3 loop spans 13 amino acids. The germline CDR1 and CDR2 sequences are MRHNA and SNTAGT. The CDR3 coding sequence is TGTGCCAGCAGTGACGGGGCCTCTCTCCAGCAGTACTTC. It specifies CASSDGASLQQYF.

About this clone: It is unclear where the CDR3 begins or ends on the DNA, so no DNA is shown, and the CDR3 is as TCRdb lists it. The genes are TRBV28 and TRBJ1-1; no check of the table's D call, TRBD1, against the DNA was made. The germline gives CDR1 MDHEN, CDR2 SYDVKM. The CDR3 spans 17 amino acids, including both terminal residues. The CDR3 here is CASSSSAGNFMNTEAFF.

The V call is TRBV19, the J call TRBJ1-4; D may be TRBD1 (5 bases). Deletions cut 7 bases from V and 6 bases from J, with 15 bases between. This CDR3 contains 14 residues. CDR1 is LNHDA and CDR2 is SQIVND in the germline V gene (reference sequence). DNA of the CDR3: TGTGCCAGTACCCCATCCCGGGACTATGAAAAACTGTTTTTT. Amino acids: CASTPSRDYEKLFF.

CDR3 loop: CASSQDLGVWTYNEQFF. CDR3 sequence (DNA): TGTGCCAGCAGCCAAGATCTAGGAGTTTGGACCTACAATGAGCAGTTCTTC. The chain has TRBV3-1 (or the pseudogene TRBV3-2) and TRBJ2-1; D gene uncertain. Germline CDR1 LGHDT, CDR2 YNNKEL (reference sequence). The CDR3 consists of 17 residues. Trimming removed 0 bases at V and 2 bases at J, with 14 bases between.

This clone was found once. The chain couples TRBV4-1 to TRBJ2-5; a possible D gene is TRBD2 (7 bases). The CDR3 runs to 17 residues. Trimming shortened V by 1 base and J by 4 bases, and 19 bases separated the two germline ends. The V gene's germline CDR1 is MGHRA and CDR2 YSYEKL. The CDR3 region is CASSQAPSGGPSETQYF. CDR3 nucleotide sequence: TGCGCCAGCAGCCAAGCGCCCTCGGGGGGCCCGTCAGAGACCCAGTACTTC.

The V gene is TRBV6-5, the J gene TRBJ1-1, with D perhaps matching TRBD1 (5 bases). The CDR3 length is 12 residues. V dropped 4 bases and J dropped 6 bases, with 9 bases sitting between them. Germline V gives CDR1 MNHEY, CDR2 SVGAGI. CDR3 protein: CASSLGGAEAFF. CDR3 in DNA: TGTGCCAGCAGTTTGGGAGGGGCTGAAGCTTTCTTT.

V usage is TRBV18 and J usage is TRBJ1-1; possibly TRBD1 for D (6 bases). Germline V lookup: CDR1 KGHSH, CDR2 LQKENI. Between the trimmed V and J ends, which lost 5 bases and 4 bases, there was a span of 14 bases. The length of the CDR3 is 14 residues. CDR3 residues: CASSGTRSGTEAFF. The CDR3 DNA reads as TGTGCCAGCTCAGGGACACGATCTGGCACTGAAGCTTTCTTT.

The V call is TRBV6-2 or TRBV6-3, the J call TRBJ2-1; a weak D match, TRBD2 (5 bases). This CDR3 contains 11 residues. Trimming stripped 4 bases from V and 9 bases from J, with 7 bases between. CDR1 and CDR2 from the germline V gene are MNHEY and SVGEGT. In DNA form, the CDR3 reads TGTGCCAGCAGTTTTGGACTTGAGCAGTTCTTC. Translated, it gives CASSFGLEQFF.

This chain links TRBV5-1 with TRBJ2-1, with TRBD1 identical over 7 bases. The length of the CDR3 is 14 residues. With V trimmed by 4 bases and J by 4 bases, 5 bases remained unmatched. Per the germline V gene, CDR1 is SGHRS and CDR2 is YFSETQ. The CDR3 loop reads CASSTGTEYNEQFF. The CDR3 bases are TGCGCCAGCAGCACGGGGACAGAATACAATGAGCAGTTCTTC.

The chain carries TRBV10-3 and TRBJ2-1; no definite D call. Germline values: CDR1 ENHRY, CDR2 SYGVKD. The V end was cut by 10 bases, the J end by 6 bases, with 22 bases between. This CDR3 has 15 residues. CDR3 amino acids: CATSGDPRLGNEQFF. As DNA, the CDR3 is TGTGCCACCTCAGGCGACCCTCGATTAGGCAATGAGCAGTTCTTC.

The chain has TRBV28 and TRBJ2-2, with D possibly matching TRBD2 (7 bases). There are 14 residues in the CDR3. In germline, CDR1 is MDHEN, CDR2 SYDVKM. Deletions cut 8 bases from V and 4 bases from J, with 14 bases between. CDR3 region: CASLGGGRTGELFF. The CDR3 DNA reads as TGTGCCAGCCTTGGGGGGGGCCGCACCGGGGAGCTGTTTTTT.

This clone was seen a few times. V gene TRBV28 combines with J gene TRBJ2-5; D is undetermined. CDR3 length equals 16 residues. From germline, CDR1 is MDHEN and CDR2 SYDVKM. The ends were cut back, 5 bases at V and 1 base at J, with 17 bases in the middle. DNA of the CDR3: TGTGCCAGCAGTCTCATGACACCAGGTACCCAAGAGACCCAGTACTTC. Amino acids: CASSLMTPGTQETQYF. Based on the CDR3 plus reference TRBV28 and TRBJ2-5, the full variable domain is DVKVTQSSRYLVKRTGEKVFLECVQDMDHENMFWYRQDPGLGLRLIYFSYDVKMKEKGDIPEGYSVSREKKERFSLILESASTNQTSMYLCASSLMTPGTQETQYFGPGTRLLVL.

The chain has TRBV19 and TRBJ1-3; D is ambiguous. V was clipped by 4 bases and J by 2 bases, with 9 bases between them. Germline loops: CDR1 LNHDA, CDR2 SQIVND (reference sequence). This CDR3 is built from 14 residues. CDR3 sequence: CASSNFGAGNTIYF. CDR3 nucleotides: TGTGCCAGTAGTAATTTCGGTGCTGGAAACACCATATATTTT. The whole variable domain, remainder taken from reference TRBV19 and TRBJ1-3, is DGGITQSPKYLFRKEGQNVTLSCEQNLNHDAMYWYRQDPGQGLRLIYYSQIVNDFQKGDIAEGYSVSREKKESFPLTVTSAQKNPTAFYLCASSNFGAGNTIYFGEGSWLTVV.